Sequencing of this T cell receptor (beta chain) was carried out in a study of post-analysis software for immune sequencing data. Whole-study results and caveats: Multiple sclerosis was associated with a significant reduction in normalized Chao1 diversity relative to controls. Roughly five TRBV segments appeared more often in patients than in controls, and TRBV5-6, TRBV5-1 and TRBV20-1 were among these.

Notes on this clonotype: Its antigen is still unknown.

The CDR3 runs to 17 residues. Germline loops: CDR1 LGHDT, CDR2 YNNKEL (reference sequence). Between the trimmed V and J ends, which lost 0 bases and 0 bases, there was a span of 12 bases. TCR beta cDNA libraries had unique molecular identifiers. Input populations of roughly 0.9 to 10 million T cells gave rise to roughly 500,000 cDNA molecules. One entry per CDR3 protein, called by TCRdb with MiXCR from the PCR reads. The sample includes approximately 460,000 distinct CDR3 sequences, approximately 45% of them seen just once. The sequencing sample was made of blood. The chain is built from TRBV3-1 and TRBJ2-1; TRBD1 might be the D (6 bases). The clonotype was recovered from a girl aged 10 to 17 with multiple sclerosis. The CDR3 region is CASSQESTGISYNEQFF. The CDR3 nucleotides read TGTGCCAGCAGCCAAGAGAGCACAGGGATCTCCTACAATGAGCAGTTCTTC.